This TCR beta chain was sequenced in a study of shared clonotypes between healthy human individuals. General observations from the study: In contrast to clonotypes shared by all four donors, non-shared clonotypes had lower generation probabilities.

CD8 cells classed as naive were CD45RO-negative and positively selected for CCR7, excluding terminally differentiated effector memory CD45RA+ cells. Of note for this clone: Its antigen remains unknown.

Generated by immunoSEQ multiplex PCR, the TCRdb table keeps only in-frame clones and is missing some. The sample lists about 820,000 clones; 80% to 95% were seen once. This CDR3 comprises 16 residues. The germline V gene has CDR1 SGHAT and CDR2 FQNNGV. V shed 2 bases and J shed 0 bases, with 11 bases lying between them. The sample comprised naive CD8+ T cells sorted from blood. The V call is TRBV11-2, the J call TRBJ2-1; the D call may be TRBD1 or TRBD2 (5 bases each). The clonotype originates from a man under 40 in good health. CDR3 loop: CASSLRGVNSYNEQFF. The CDR3 DNA reads TGTGCCAGCAGCTTAAGGGGAGTCAACTCCTACAATGAGCAGTTCTTC.